This TCR beta chain was recovered during a study of blood T cell repertoires in COVID-19. Participant ages covered roughly 18 to 89 years across about two dozen US areas. Participants' reported clinical history set cohort assignment. Donors in Cohort 3 who had recovered were those with two negative PCRs, healthcare professional clearance, or resolution of their symptoms. This CDR3 has 15 residues. Germline V gene sequence: CDR1 SGHKS, CDR2 YYEKEE (reference sequence). V lost 4 bases and J lost 4, with 15 bases in between. The authors' processing: Estimation of nucleated cell counts was performed using reference gene primer amplification. Clones were read by immunoSEQ multiplex PCR, and TCRdb kept only the in-frame ones, dropping some. The V and J calls and clone size were taken over from that table, and D and trimming were inferred from the DNA. The sample yields some 130,000 clones, roughly 80% seen once.

This clone showed up just a few times. J is TRBJ1-5 and V is TRBV5-5, with D perhaps TRBD1 (6 bases). This clonotype was obtained from a woman aged 50 to 60 who had recovered from COVID-19. The sequencing sample was made of PBMCs or T cells enriched from blood (not recorded which). The CDR3 loop is CASSASGRGNQPQHF. The CDR3 DNA reads as TGTGCCAGCAGCGCGTCTGGCAGGGGTAATCAGCCCCAGCATTTT.